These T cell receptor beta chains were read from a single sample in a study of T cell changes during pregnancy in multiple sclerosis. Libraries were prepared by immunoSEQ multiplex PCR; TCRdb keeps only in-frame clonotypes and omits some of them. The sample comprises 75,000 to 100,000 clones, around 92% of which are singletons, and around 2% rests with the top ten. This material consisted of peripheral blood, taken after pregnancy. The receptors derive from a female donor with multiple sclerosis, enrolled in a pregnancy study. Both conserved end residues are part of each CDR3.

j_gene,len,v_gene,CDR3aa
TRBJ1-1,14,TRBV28,CASTMTTGPGGAFF
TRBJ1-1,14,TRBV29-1,CSVDTRQGNTEAFF
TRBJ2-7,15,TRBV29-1,CSLHPTRDRGSEQYF
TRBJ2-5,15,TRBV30,CAWAADRGYQETQYF
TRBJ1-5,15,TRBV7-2,CASSLGRTVPEPQHF
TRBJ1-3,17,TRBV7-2,CASSLARGLSSGNTIYF
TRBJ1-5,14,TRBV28,CASSLYRGNQPQHF
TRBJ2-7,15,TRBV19,CASRSRGQGGYEQYF
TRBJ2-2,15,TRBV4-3,CASSPETRNTGELFF
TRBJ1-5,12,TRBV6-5,CASRRGTQPQHF
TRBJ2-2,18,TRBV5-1,CASSLDSGGAGNTGELFF
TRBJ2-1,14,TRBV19,CASSGLAAYNEQFF
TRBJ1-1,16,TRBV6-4,CASSPQGGRVGTEAFF
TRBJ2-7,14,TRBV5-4,CASSPGQDSYEQYF
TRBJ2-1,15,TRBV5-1,CASSLGTSGWNEQFF
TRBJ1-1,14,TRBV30,CAWKKPGQNTEAFF
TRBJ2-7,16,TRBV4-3,CASSQEVGQGVYEQYF
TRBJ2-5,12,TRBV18,CASSLSEETQYF
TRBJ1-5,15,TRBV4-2,CASSQGVEGNQPQHF
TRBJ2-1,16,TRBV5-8,CASSPEPGLPNDEQFF
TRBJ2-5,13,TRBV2,CASREGWDETQYF
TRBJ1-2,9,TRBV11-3,CASSFEGPF
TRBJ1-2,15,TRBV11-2,CASSSTGSSLVGYTF
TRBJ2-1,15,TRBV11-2,CASSTFRGQHNEQFF
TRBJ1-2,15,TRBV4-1,CASSQDSVANYGYTF
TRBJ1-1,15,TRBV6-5,CASSSDRGTDTEAFF